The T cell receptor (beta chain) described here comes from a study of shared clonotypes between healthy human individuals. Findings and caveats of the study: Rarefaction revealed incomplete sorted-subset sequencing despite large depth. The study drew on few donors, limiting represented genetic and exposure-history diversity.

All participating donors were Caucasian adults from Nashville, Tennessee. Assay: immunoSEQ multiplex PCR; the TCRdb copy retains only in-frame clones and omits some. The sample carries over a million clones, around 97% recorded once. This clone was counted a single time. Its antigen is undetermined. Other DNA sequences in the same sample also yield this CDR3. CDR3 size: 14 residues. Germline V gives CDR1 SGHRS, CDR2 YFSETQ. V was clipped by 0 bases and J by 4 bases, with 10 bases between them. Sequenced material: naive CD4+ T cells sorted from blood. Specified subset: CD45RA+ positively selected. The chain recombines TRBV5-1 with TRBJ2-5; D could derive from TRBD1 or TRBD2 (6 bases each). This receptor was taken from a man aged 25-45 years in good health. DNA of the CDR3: TGCGCCAGCAGCTTGGAAGGAGGGGGAGAGACCCAGTACTTC. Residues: CASSLEGGGETQYF.